These 29 T cell receptor beta chains were sequenced from one sample in a study of blood T cell repertoires in COVID-19. The assay was immunoSEQ multiplex PCR, and TCRdb's table has in-frame clones only and misses some. Of 300,000 or so clones in the sample, about 90% are singletons; the top ten hold approximately 1.6%. Material: peripheral blood. The receptors come from a woman aged 40 to 50 who had recovered from COVID-19.

This clone has just one count. V usage is TRBV6-2 or TRBV6-3 and J usage is TRBJ1-4; the match to TRBD1 covers 10 bases. The CDR3 spans 15 residues. Unmatched junction bases numbered 3, after V lost 5 bases and J lost 3 bases. From germline, CDR1 is MNHEY and CDR2 SVGEGT. The CDR3 region has the DNA TGTGCCAGCAGTGACAGGGGGCAGTCTAATGAAAAACTGTTTTTT. Its translation: CASSDRGQSNEKLFF.

The chain is built from TRBV5-1 and TRBJ2-2; D not resolved. Germline V lookup: CDR1 SGHRS, CDR2 YFSETQ. Trimming left V 1 base short and J 0 bases short, with 4 bases between. The CDR3 is 14 amino acids. The chain's CDR3 is CASSLTANTGELFF. The CDR3 nucleotides read TGCGCCAGCAGCTTGACGGCGAACACCGGGGAGCTGTTTTTT.

V and J are TRBV5-1 and TRBJ2-3; 11 bases align to TRBD2. Losses at the gene ends were 1 base for V and 1 base for J; bases not matched to a gene: 5. The CDR3 extends over 17 amino acids. Germline-derived CDR1 and CDR2 are SGHRS and YFSETQ. CDR3: CASSLPSTSGGTDTQYF. The CDR3 bases are TGCGCCAGCAGCTTGCCCTCGACTAGCGGGGGCACAGATACGCAGTATTTT. Complete variable domain (other parts from reference TRBV5-1 and TRBJ2-3): KAGVTQTPRYLIKTRGQQVTLSCSPISGHRSVSWYQQTPGQGLQFLFEYFSETQRNKGNFPGRFSGRQFSNSRSEMNVSTLELGDSALYLCASSLPSTSGGTDTQYFGPGTRLTVL.

This clone was observed a single time. This sequence joins TRBV2 and TRBJ2-7, with D perhaps TRBD2 (6 bases). CDR1 is SNHLY, CDR2 FYNNEI, per germline. V dropped 7 bases and J dropped 2 bases, with 18 bases sitting between them. This CDR3 has 15 residues. The CDR3 DNA is TGTGCCAGCATAGGGGCCAGGGAGGTCCCCTACGAGCAGTACTTC. As protein: CASIGAREVPYEQYF.

This chain uses TRBV12-3 or TRBV12-4 with TRBJ1-1; D is possibly TRBD1 (6 bases). V was pared by 6 bases and J by 10 bases, with 18 bases between. There are 13 residues in the CDR3. Here the CDR3 DNA reads TGTGCCAGCAGCCCCACGGCGCGGGGGCGAGCTTTCTTT. Protein product: CASSPTARGRAFF.

The rearrangement joins TRBV12-3 or TRBV12-4 to TRBJ1-2; D gene uncertain. The CDR3 length is 12 residues. The germline V and J ends were trimmed by 7 bases and 8 bases, with 14 bases remaining between them. The CDR3 spells CASTVRDLGYTF. The CDR3, as DNA: TGTGCCAGCACCGTGAGGGATCTCGGCTACACCTTC.

V usage is TRBV30 and J usage is TRBJ1-5; D might be TRBD1 (5 bases). V lost 7 bases to trimming and J lost 1 base, with 17 bases between them. Germline loops: CDR1 GTSNPN, CDR2 SVGIG (reference sequence). CDR3 size: 15 residues. The DNA of the CDR3 is TGTGCCTTTACTTCAGGGCAAGGGAGCAATCAGCCCCAGCATTTT. It codes for CAFTSGQGSNQPQHF.

V usage is TRBV9 and J usage is TRBJ1-3, with D perhaps TRBD1 (5 bases). The germline gives CDR1 SGDLS, CDR2 YYNGEE. The germline V and J ends were trimmed by 2 bases and 4 bases, with 19 bases remaining between them. The CDR3 length is 17 residues. The CDR3 protein is CASSVRGGGRAGNTIYF. CDR3 in DNA: TGTGCCAGCAGCGTCCGGGGGGGAGGCAGGGCAGGAAACACCATATATTTT.

The chain employs TRBV10-1 and TRBJ2-1; the match to TRBD2 covers 8 bases. Germline CDR1 WNHNN, CDR2 SYGVQD (reference sequence). The length of the CDR3 is 16 residues. V lost 2 bases to trimming and J lost 0 bases; unmatched junction nucleotides: 3. CDR3 amino acids: CASSESGGTSYNEQFF. The CDR3 DNA follows: TGCGCCAGCAGTGAGAGCGGGGGTACCTCCTACAATGAGCAGTTCTTC.

The CDR3 DNA is TGTGCCAGCAGCCCGAGCGGGGGCTTCCAAAATGAGCAGTTCTTC. It codes for CASSPSGGFQNEQFF. The chain employs TRBV7-9 and TRBJ2-1; 8 bases align to TRBD2. This CDR3 spans 15 amino acids. Trimming at V came to 5 bases and at J to 7 bases, leaving 10 bases not matched to a gene. The germline V gene encodes CDR1 SEHNR and CDR2 FQNEAQ (reference sequence).

This chain links TRBV7-9 with TRBJ1-4, with a weak D call TRBD1 (5 bases). The CDR3 is made up of 14 amino acids. Per the germline V gene, CDR1 is SEHNR and CDR2 is FQNEAQ (reference sequence). Trimming left V 3 bases short and J 7 bases short, with 12 bases between. The CDR3: CASSFGGAREKLFF. In nucleotides, the CDR3 is TGTGCCAGCAGCTTCGGAGGGGCGCGTGAAAAACTGTTTTTT.

This clone was recorded once. The chain is built from TRBV6-2 or TRBV6-3 and TRBJ2-1; 12 nucleotides line up with TRBD2. CDR1 and CDR2 (germline): MNHEY, SVGEGT. The CDR3 loop spans 21 amino acids. V trimming: 2 bases; J trimming: 2 bases; junction bases outside the gene matches: 16. The CDR3 loop is CASSYRVPGLAGPETYNEQFF. The CDR3 bases are TGTGCCAGCAGTTACCGTGTTCCGGGACTAGCGGGTCCGGAGACCTACAATGAGCAGTTCTTC.

The chain employs TRBV10-1 and TRBJ2-1, with 11 bases identical to TRBD2. With V trimmed by 1 base and J by 10 bases, 0 bases remained unmatched. From germline, CDR1 is WNHNN and CDR2 SYGVQD (reference sequence). This CDR3 is 13 amino acids long. Written as DNA, the CDR3 is TGCGCCAGCAGTGAGTGGACTAGCGGGGAGCAGTTCTTC. It yields the protein CASSEWTSGEQFF.

The CDR3 DNA reads as TGTGCCAGCTCACCCGCCGCGGGTGAATCACCCCTCCACTTT. Amino acid sequence: CASSPAAGESPLHF. The rearrangement joins TRBV18 to TRBJ1-6; no clear D. The germline V and J ends were trimmed by 3 bases and 10 bases, with 13 bases remaining between them. The CDR3 totals 14 residues. The germline V gene encodes CDR1 KGHSH and CDR2 LQKENI.

This chain uses TRBV4-1 with TRBJ2-5, with D uncertain. V was trimmed by 4 bases and J by 0 bases, leaving 12 bases between them. The germline V gene has CDR1 MGHRA and CDR2 YSYEKL. This CDR3 is built from 15 residues. The CDR3 here is CASSPVGGHQETQYF. The CDR3 DNA follows: TGCGCCAGCAGCCCCGTCGGTGGTCACCAAGAGACCCAGTACTTC.

This chain links TRBV19 with TRBJ1-5, with 8 bases identical to TRBD1. After removal of 4 bases from V and 4 bases from J, the junction contained 12 bases not matched to a gene. CDR3 length: 17 amino acids. The germline V gene encodes CDR1 LNHDA and CDR2 SQIVND (reference sequence). CDR3 sequence (DNA): TGTGCCAGTAGTACCCGCCCCCGACAGGGGACTAATCAGCCCCAGCATTTT. Its translation: CASSTRPRQGTNQPQHF.

The chain carries TRBV11-2 and TRBJ2-2; 7 positions match TRBD2. The V gene end was trimmed by 4 bases and the J gene end by 7 bases; junction bases not matched to a gene: 9. Germline-derived CDR1 and CDR2 are SGHAT and FQNNGV. The CDR3 totals 15 residues. CDR3 sequence reads: CASSSGGGVIGELFF. DNA for the CDR3: TGTGCCAGCAGCTCCGGGGGAGGGGTTATCGGGGAGCTGTTTTTT.

This rearrangement joins TRBV6-2 or TRBV6-3 to TRBJ1-2; D is possibly TRBD1 (5 bases). Trimming cost V 5 bases and J 4 bases, with 17 bases left between them. The CDR3 length is 15 residues. Germline V CDR1 and CDR2: MNHEY, SVGEGT. The CDR3 DNA reads TGTGCCAGCAGTAGGGGTCCCCCGCCAGGCTATGGCTACACCTTC. Protein sequence: CASSRGPPPGYGYTF.

This clone appeared a few times. The V gene is TRBV6-5, the J gene TRBJ1-1; 7 bases align to TRBD1. Germline CDR1 MNHEY, CDR2 SVGAGI. V lost 6 bases, J lost 4 bases, and 5 bases stayed unmatched. The CDR3 runs 13 residues. In DNA, the CDR3 is TGTGCCAGCAGCACGGACAGGTCCACTGAAGCTTTCTTT. Translated: CASSTDRSTEAFF.

With regard to this clone: Other DNA sequences in this specimen translate into the identical CDR3. The chain carries TRBV7-9 and TRBJ2-7; 7 nucleotides match TRBD1. With V trimmed by 5 bases and J by 2 bases, 6 bases remained unmatched. The CDR3 length is 14 residues. The germline CDR1 and CDR2 sequences are SEHNR and FQNEAQ (reference sequence). CDR3 in amino acids: CASSRQGGPYEQYF. The CDR3 DNA is TGTGCCAGCAGCAGACAGGGCGGACCCTACGAGCAGTACTTC.

The rearrangement uses TRBV9 and TRBJ2-7, with TRBD1 matching 8 bases. The CDR3 extends over 13 amino acids. After removal of 6 bases from V and 0 bases from J, the junction contained 2 bases not matched to a gene. CDR1 is SGDLS, CDR2 YYNGEE, per germline. CDR3 region: CASNTGGSYEQYF. CDR3 nucleotide sequence: TGTGCCAGCAACACAGGGGGCTCCTACGAGCAGTACTTC.

The chain is built from TRBV29-1 and TRBJ2-3; 9 nucleotides match TRBD2. CDR3 length equals 14 residues. After removal of 4 bases from V and 0 bases from J, the junction contained 2 bases not matched to a gene. Germline CDR1 SQVTM, CDR2 ANQGSEA. The CDR3 nucleotides are TGCAGCGTTGGGCGGGGGGGTAGCACAGATACGCAGTATTTT. It encodes CSVGRGGSTDTQYF.

The CDR3 sequence: CASSYSTGGPQHF. CDR3 nucleotides: TGTGCCAGCAGTTACTCGACGGGTGGACCCCAGCATTTT. The genes are TRBV6-5 and TRBJ1-5; D is uncertain. This CDR3 spans 13 amino acids. The germline V and J ends were trimmed by 0 bases and 10 bases, with 10 bases remaining between them. CDR1 and CDR2 from the germline V gene are MNHEY and SVGAGI.

This clone was observed once. V is TRBV5-8 and J is TRBJ2-5; D unclear. Trimming removed 4 bases at V and 1 base at J, with 11 bases between. The CDR3 runs to 14 residues. Germline values: CDR1 SGHTS, CDR2 YDEGEE. CDR3 DNA: TGTGCCAGCAGCCTGATCTACCTCCAAGAGACCCAGTACTTC. It yields the protein CASSLIYLQETQYF.

This clone was detected only a few times. The chain combines TRBV9 with TRBJ2-6, with 8 bases identical to TRBD1. Germline CDR1 and CDR2: SGDLS and YYNGEE. The CDR3 has 15 residues. The junction had 3 bases not matched to a gene; V was cut back by 3 bases and J by 4 bases. This chain's CDR3 is CASSARGRGANVLTF. The CDR3 DNA is TGTGCCAGCAGCGCCAGGGGGCGCGGGGCCAACGTCCTGACTTTC.

The rearrangement links TRBV4-3 to TRBJ2-3, with 15 bases lining up with TRBD2. The CDR3 length is 20 residues. Losses at the gene ends were 3 bases for V and 1 base for J; bases not matched to a gene: 11. Germline V gene sequence: CDR1 LGHNA, CDR2 YSLEER. In DNA form, the CDR3 reads TGCGCCAGCAGCCATTTGGGACTAGCGGGGGGAACGATACGCACAGATACGCAGTATTTT. Protein: CASSHLGLAGGTIRTDTQYF.

The rearrangement joins TRBV4-1 to TRBJ2-4; D ambiguous. Germline CDR1 is MGHRA and CDR2 is YSYEKL. The CDR3 spans 15 residues. The V end was cut by 5 bases, the J end by 0 bases, with 11 bases between. CDR3 region: CASSSPAVAKNIQYF. DNA for the CDR3: TGCGCCAGCAGCTCCCCCGCGGTAGCCAAAAACATTCAGTACTTC.

The V gene is TRBV5-1, the J gene TRBJ2-3, with 8 nucleotides matching TRBD2. The CDR3 has 15 amino acids. V shed 4 bases, J shed 0 bases, and the junction held 4 bases outside the gene matches. CDR1 is SGHRS and CDR2 is YFSETQ in the germline V gene. CDR3 region: CASSRAGDSTDTQYF. The CDR3 bases are TGCGCCAGCAGCCGAGCGGGGGATAGCACAGATACGCAGTATTTT.

The rearrangement links TRBV19 to TRBJ1-2; TRBD1 aligns across 10 bases. The CDR3 sequence is 16 residues long. The V and J ends lost 5 bases and 3 bases, in that order; junction bases with no gene match: 9. The V gene's germline CDR1 is LNHDA and CDR2 SQIVND (reference sequence). The CDR3 DNA follows: TGTGCCAGTAGTGTTATCCGGACAGGGGGGGACTATGGCTACACCTTC. Its protein is CASSVIRTGGDYGYTF.